The count of the clone carrying this T cell receptor (beta chain) is one. The data stem from a study of blood T cell repertoires in COVID-19. Study details: From T cells, B-cell-depleted T cells, or PBMCs came the material, which was cDNA or gDNA.

Using immunoSEQ multiplex PCR, the repertoire was profiled, and TCRdb retains in-frame clones only, with some absent. The sample lists approximately 100,000 clones, about 80% occurring once. This CDR3 region has 16 residues. Germline lookup yields CDR1 LGHNA and CDR2 YNFKEQ. V lost 0 bases and J lost 1; bases outside the gene matches: 1. The chain joins TRBV4-2 to TRBJ2-2; 8 bases are a match to TRBD2. The source material was peripheral blood. The receptor comes from a woman older than 75 with active or convalescent COVID-19. The CDR3 region has the DNA TGTGCCAGCAGCCAAGACAGCGGGGGGAACACCGGGGAGCTGTTTTTT. Its translation: CASSQDSGGNTGELFF.